These T cell receptor beta chains were read from a single sample in a study of beta chain features in type 1 diabetes. Clones were sequenced by immunoSEQ multiplex PCR, and TCRdb holds only the in-frame ones, with some missing. The data show fewer than 900,000 clones, under 20% seen once. The sequenced sample was naive CD4+ T cells from blood. These TCRs come from a young woman in good health. Both conserved end residues are part of each CDR3. The D gene is left open where the match is weak. Some rows have no size entry. The others give once, few or many, or a class for an expanded clone.

TGCGCCAGCAGTCAAGCGACTAGCGGGGGACGTGAGCAGTACTTC CASSQATSGGREQYF - 15 TRBJ2-5 TRBV23-1 TRBD2
TGTGCCAGTAGCCCCGGAGTCACCCAAGAGACCCAGTACTTC CASSPGVTQETQYF - 14 TRBJ2-5 TRBV19 -
TGTGCCAGCTCACCACCGGACAGAAACTATGGCTACACCTTC CASSPPDRNYGYTF - 14 TRBJ1-2 TRBV18 -
TGTGCCAGCAGCTTAGGGCCGCTAGCGGTCTGGGCCGGGGAGCTGTTTTTT CASSLGPLAVWAGELFF few 17 TRBJ2-2 TRBV7-9 TRBD2
TGTGCCAGCAGCTTCGGGCTAGCGGACTACAATGAGCAGTTCTTC CASSFGLADYNEQFF few 15 TRBJ2-1 TRBV7-3 TRBD2
TGTGCCAGCAGCACGCGACTAGCGGGGCTACAAGAGACCCAGTACTTC CASSTRLAGLQETQYF few 16 TRBJ2-5 TRBV7-2 TRBD2
TGCGCCAGCAGCTTCGTAGTAGCGGGAACCTACGAGCAGTACTTC CASSFVVAGTYEQYF few 15 TRBJ2-7 TRBV5-1 TRBD2
TGTGCCAGTAGTATGGAGGGGACAGAGAAGACCTACAATGAGCAGTTCTTC CASSMEGTEKTYNEQFF few 17 TRBJ2-1 TRBV19 -
TGCGCCAGCAGCTTGCACTCCGGGAGCGTGGATACGCAGTATTTT CASSLHSGSVDTQYF - 15 TRBJ2-3 TRBV5-1 -
TGTGCCACCAGCAGAGATCGAGGCAGGGAGACCCAGTACTTC CATSRDRGRETQYF - 14 TRBJ2-5 TRBV15 -
TGCAGCGTTGTAATCGCCCACTCTGGAAACACCATATATTTT CSVVIAHSGNTIYF - 14 TRBJ1-3 TRBV29-1 -
TGTGCCAGCAGCTTAGCGAAAGCGGGAAGCACAGATACGCAGTATTTT CASSLAKAGSTDTQYF - 16 TRBJ2-3 TRBV7-9 TRBD2
TGTGCCAGCAGCTCAAAGGGAAGAGAGCAGTACTTC CASSSKGREQYF - 12 TRBJ2-7 TRBV5-6 -
TGTGCCAGCAGCATAAGAACGACAGGGTCAGAGACCCAGTACTTC CASSIRTTGSETQYF once 15 TRBJ2-5 TRBV6-5 TRBD1
TGTGCCAGCAGAAGACTCGTCCAAGAGACCCAGTACTTC CASRRLVQETQYF - 13 TRBJ2-5 TRBV7-2 -
TGTGCCAGCAGTTTGGGGGCCTCTGGGGCCAACGTCCTGACTTTC CASSLGASGANVLTF few 15 TRBJ2-6 TRBV28 -
TGTGCCAGCTCACGTCCACTAGCGGGCACCAGGAACGGAAGGGAGACCCAGTACTTC CASSRPLAGTRNGRETQYF - 19 TRBJ2-5 TRBV18 TRBD2
TGCGCCAGCAGCCAAGATCCGATGGGACAGGCGCCCCAGTACTTC CASSQDPMGQAPQYF - 15 TRBJ2-5 TRBV4-3 TRBD1
TGTGCCAGCAGTTACCCACGACAGGGACAAGAGACCCAGTACTTC CASSYPRQGQETQYF - 15 TRBJ2-5 TRBV6-6 TRBD1
TGTGCCGGCGAGCGGGAGCGGGGCACCGGGGAGCTGTTTTTT CAGERERGTGELFF - 14 TRBJ2-2 TRBV2 TRBD2
TGCAGTGCTAGTCCAGATACGCAGTATTTT CSASPDTQYF few 10 TRBJ2-3 TRBV20-1 -
TGTGCCAGCTCACCTATCCCGGGGAACACCGGGGAGCTGTTTTTT CASSPIPGNTGELFF - 15 TRBJ2-2 TRBV18 -
TGTGCCAGCAGCCGCCCCCCCACTGAAGCTTTCTTT CASSRPPTEAFF few 12 TRBJ1-1 TRBV9 -
TGCGCCAGCCGCCTGGGACTAGCGGAATTACATGAGCAGTTCTTC CASRLGLAELHEQFF - 15 TRBJ2-1 TRBV5-1 TRBD2
TGTGCCAGCAGCTCGACCCGGGGAGAGCAGTTCTTC CASSSTRGEQFF - 12 TRBJ2-1 TRBV7-8 -
TGTGCCAGCAGTCAACACCGGGACAGGGCATCGGGCACTGAAGCTTTCTTT CASSQHRDRASGTEAFF - 17 TRBJ1-1 TRBV27 TRBD1
TGTGCCAGCAGCCTTGGACAGACCACTCGCTATGGCTACACCTTC CASSLGQTTRYGYTF - 15 TRBJ1-2 TRBV7-2 -
TGTGCCAGCAGTTTAAAGTCTCGTTTTTCCAGGGGATCCAACACAGATACGCAGTATTTT CASSLKSRFSRGSNTDTQYF - 20 TRBJ2-3 TRBV27 -
TGTGCCAGCAGCTTAGACAGCCGCACTGAAGCTTTCTTT CASSLDSRTEAFF few 13 TRBJ1-1 TRBV7-2 -
TGTGCCAGCAGCTGGGATAATCAGCCCCAGCATTTT CASSWDNQPQHF few 12 TRBJ1-5 TRBV5-4 -
TGTGCCAGCAGCGATACGTCATGGGTAAGGGAGCAGTACTTC CASSDTSWVREQYF - 14 TRBJ2-7 TRBV7-2 -
TGTGCCATCAGTGAGTCGGGGAATGAGCAGTTCTTC CAISESGNEQFF few 12 TRBJ2-1 TRBV10-3 -
TGTGCCAGCGGGGGGATGGGACAGGGAATCAATCAGCCCCAGCATTTT CASGGMGQGINQPQHF few 16 TRBJ1-5 TRBV9 TRBD1
TGCGCCAGCAGTGAGCTTGAAACTAGCTTCGAGCAGTTCTTC CASSELETSFEQFF few 14 TRBJ2-1 TRBV10-2 -
TGCAGCGTCGGTTGGGCGTCCAATCAGCCCCAGCATTTT CSVGWASNQPQHF - 13 TRBJ1-5 TRBV29-1 -
TGTGCCAGCAGCCAGGTGGACGCAGACAATGAGCAGTTCTTC CASSQVDADNEQFF few 14 TRBJ2-1 TRBV5-4 -
TGCGCCAGCAGATCCTACTTGATAAGTTCTTCCGATGAGCAGTTCTTC CASRSYLISSSDEQFF - 16 TRBJ2-1 TRBV5-1 -
TGTGCCAGCAGTTTAGATAAAAACATTCAGTACTTC CASSLDKNIQYF few 12 TRBJ2-4 TRBV28 -
TGTGCCAGCAGCGGCCGCGGGGCGTGGGAGACCCAGTACTTC CASSGRGAWETQYF - 14 TRBJ2-5 TRBV11-1 -
TGTGCCAGCATCTTACCCCCGGGGCCCCAGCATTTT CASILPPGPQHF few 12 TRBJ1-5 TRBV2 -
TGTGCCAGCAGTTACTTCGGGAGGAGCACCGGGGAGCTGTTTTTT CASSYFGRSTGELFF few 15 TRBJ2-2 TRBV27 TRBD2
TGTGCCAGCACACGGGAGGGCCGGATAGATACGCAGTATTTT CASTREGRIDTQYF few 14 TRBJ2-3 TRBV2 TRBD2
TGTGCCAGCTCGGTTTTTCCCCGTGGCGATAATGAAAAACTGTTTTTT CASSVFPRGDNEKLFF few 16 TRBJ1-4 TRBV18 -